The rows below give T cell receptor beta chains drawn from one sample of a study of T cell changes during pregnancy in multiple sclerosis. This table comes from immunoSEQ multiplex PCR, and its TCRdb copy is limited to in-frame clones, with some not included. The sample holds about 60,000 clones, 85% to 95% seen once. This specimen consisted of peripheral blood, obtained in the first trimester of pregnancy. All receptors derive from a female donor with multiple sclerosis, enrolled in a pregnancy study. The conserved cysteine and the conserved F or W are not part of the CDR3 here. Each record gives: V gene, D gene, CDR3 protein. A D gene is named only where the DNA matches it firmly.

>TRBV29-1|TRBD2
SVPRRWRGGNHEQF
>TRBV9|.
ASSVAPGLNTEAF
>TRBV6-1|.
ASSPLTLAYGYT
>TRBV6-1|.
ASSEAGGPLFEQF
>TRBV7-2|.
ASSFGPQVEETQY
>TRBV5-6|.
ASSFGLGASNQPQH
>TRBV9|.
ASSPRGLANEKLF
>TRBV27|.
ASSLGQTTEAF
>TRBV29-1|TRBD1
SVEDEGGWGYT
>TRBV11-2|TRBD2
ASSLGGSGGAGYEQY
>TRBV10-3|TRBD1
AISESRLLGTGVRSRANVLT
>TRBV29-1|.
SVEWTHNYEQY
>TRBV6-6|.
ASRPREVNTEAF
>TRBV2|.
ASSENMGSVLNIQY
>TRBV18|TRBD1
ASSPGQGEKLF
>TRBV29-1|.
SVGPSLPTTFQGKDTEAF